A single sample gave rise to the 3 T cell receptor beta chains below, sequenced in a study of Graves' ophthalmopathy and Graves' hyperthyroidism. Amplification of TCR beta CDR3 regions used RNA transcripts. Investigators did first-round RT-PCR with HTBI primers, then second-round multiplex PCR. One entry per CDR3 protein, called by TCRdb with MiXCR from the multiplex PCR reads. The sample consists of roughly 700,000 distinct CDR3 sequences, 35% to 50% of them appearing once. The sequenced sample consisted of peripheral blood. The receptors shown here come from an adult man with Graves' ophthalmopathy.

The chain is built from TRBV6-6 and TRBJ1-2, with D perhaps matching TRBD1 (5 bases). V was trimmed by 2 bases and J by 4 bases, leaving 23 bases between them. Germline CDR1 reads MNHNY; CDR2 reads SVGAGI (reference sequence). The CDR3 loop spans 18 amino acids. The CDR3 here is CASSYKVGGTAAFYGYTF. As DNA, the CDR3 is TGTGCCAGCAGTTACAAAGTGGGCGGGACGGCTGCTTTCTATGGCTACACCTTC.

As for this clonotype: An end of the junction differs from the germline gene, which may be a read error. The rearrangement links TRBV7-8 to TRBJ1-1; D might be TRBD1 (5 bases). Germline V gene data show CDR1 as SGHVS and CDR2 as FQNEAQ. This CDR3 contains 14 residues. CDR3 in amino acids: CASSAGRSDTEAFF. Written as DNA, the CDR3 is TGCGCCAGCAGCGCGGGGCGGTCGGACACTGAAGCTTTCTTT.

Many counts were recorded for this clonotype. V and J are TRBV7-8 and TRBJ2-5; D is unresolved. The CDR3 has 15 residues. Trimming shortened V by 0 bases and J by 2 bases, and 10 bases separated the two germline ends. CDR1 and CDR2 (germline): SGHVS, FQNEAQ. The CDR3 DNA follows: TGTGCCAGCAGCTTAGCGGGAAGGAGACAAGAGACCCAGTACTTC. Translating it yields CASSLAGRRQETQYF.